The clone carrying this T cell receptor (beta chain) was found once. The antigen is unknown. The sample has other DNA sequences that encode this CDR3 too. Using immunoSEQ multiplex PCR, the repertoire was profiled, and TCRdb retains in-frame clones only, with some absent. The repertoire has around 1.9 million clones, over 85% of them found once; the top ten carry 1.5% to 2%. Naive CD8 cells comprised CD45RO-negative, CCR7-positively selected cells, excluding terminally differentiated effector memory CD45RA+ cells. Recent acute infections and vaccinations were absent in the healthy HIV-negative adult donors. The source of the sample is a study of shared clonotypes between healthy human individuals. General study points: Memory subsets generally showed smaller estimated richness than naive subsets did. Among donors, sharing of clonotypes was expected to be affected by sequencing depth.

The germline gives CDR1 MNHEY, CDR2 SMNVEV (reference sequence). The CDR3 covers 15 residues. Unmatched junction bases numbered 3, after V lost 2 bases and J lost 6 bases. Input material: naive CD8+ T cells from PBMCs. This TCR was sampled from a man between 18 and 29 years old in good health. Some clones in this sample may be carry-over from other donors' samples. This chain connects TRBV27 to TRBJ2-1; 11 bases line up with TRBD2. Here the CDR3 DNA reads TGTGCCAGCAGTTTAGCACTAGCGGGAGCCAATGAGCAGTTCTTC. Its translation: CASSLALAGANEQFF.